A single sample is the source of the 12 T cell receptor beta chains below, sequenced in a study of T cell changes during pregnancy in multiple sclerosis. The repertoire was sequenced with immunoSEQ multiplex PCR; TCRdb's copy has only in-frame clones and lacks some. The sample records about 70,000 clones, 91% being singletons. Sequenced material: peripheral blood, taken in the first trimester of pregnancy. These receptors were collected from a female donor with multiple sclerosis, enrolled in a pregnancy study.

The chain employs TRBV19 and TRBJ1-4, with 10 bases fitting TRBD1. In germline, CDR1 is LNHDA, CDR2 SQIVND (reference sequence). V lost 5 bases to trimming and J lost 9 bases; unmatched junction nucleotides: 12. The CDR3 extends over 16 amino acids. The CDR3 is CASSAGGDRGRQKLFF. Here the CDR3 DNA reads TGTGCCAGTAGTGCCGGCGGGGACAGGGGAAGGCAAAAACTGTTTTTT.

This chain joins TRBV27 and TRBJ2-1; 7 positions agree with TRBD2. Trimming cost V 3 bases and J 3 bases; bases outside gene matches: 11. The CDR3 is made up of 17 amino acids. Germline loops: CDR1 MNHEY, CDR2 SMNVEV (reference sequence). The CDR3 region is CASSFFRGRAIYNEQFF. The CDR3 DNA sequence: TGTGCCAGCAGTTTTTTTCGGGGGAGGGCTATCTACAATGAGCAGTTCTTC.

Here the CDR3 DNA reads TGTGCCTGGAGTCCTGGGACAGGCAACCAAGAGACCCAGTACTTC. It is translated as CAWSPGTGNQETQYF. The chain uses TRBV30 and TRBJ2-5; 8 bases align to TRBD1. Trimming removed 2 bases from V and 0 bases from J; junction bases left unmatched: 5. The CDR3 covers 15 residues. Germline V gene lookup returns CDR1 GTSNPN and CDR2 SVGIG (reference sequence).

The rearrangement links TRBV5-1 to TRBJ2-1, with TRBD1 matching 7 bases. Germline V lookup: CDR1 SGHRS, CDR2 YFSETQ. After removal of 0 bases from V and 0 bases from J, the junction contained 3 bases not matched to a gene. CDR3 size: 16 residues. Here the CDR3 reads CASSLGQGRSYNEQFF. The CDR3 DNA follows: TGCGCCAGCAGCTTGGGACAGGGCCGCTCCTACAATGAGCAGTTCTTC.

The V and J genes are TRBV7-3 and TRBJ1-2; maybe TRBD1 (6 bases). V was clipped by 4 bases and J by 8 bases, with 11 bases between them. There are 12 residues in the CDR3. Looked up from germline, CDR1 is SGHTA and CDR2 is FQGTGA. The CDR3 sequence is CASSSSGEGYTF. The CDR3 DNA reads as TGTGCCAGCAGCTCATCAGGGGAAGGCTACACCTTC. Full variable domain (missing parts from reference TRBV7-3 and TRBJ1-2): GAGVSQTPSNKVTEKGKYVELRCDPISGHTALYWYRQSLGQGPEFLIYFQGTGAADDSGLPNDRFFAVRPEGSVSTLKIQRTERGDSAVYLCASSSSGEGYTFGSGTRLTVV.

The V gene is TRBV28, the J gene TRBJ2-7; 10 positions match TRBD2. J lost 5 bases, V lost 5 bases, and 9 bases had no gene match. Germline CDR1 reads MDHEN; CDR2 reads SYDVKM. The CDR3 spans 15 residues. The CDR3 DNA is TGTGCCAGCAGTACGACTAGCGGGCCCTCGGACGAGCAGTACTTC. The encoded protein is CASSTTSGPSDEQYF.

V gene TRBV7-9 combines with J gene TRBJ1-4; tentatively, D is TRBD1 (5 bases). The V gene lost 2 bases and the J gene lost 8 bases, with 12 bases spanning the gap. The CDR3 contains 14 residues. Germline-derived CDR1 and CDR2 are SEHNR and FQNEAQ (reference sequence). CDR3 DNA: TGTGCCAGCAGCTTAAGAACAGGATCCGAAAAACTGTTTTTT. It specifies CASSLRTGSEKLFF.

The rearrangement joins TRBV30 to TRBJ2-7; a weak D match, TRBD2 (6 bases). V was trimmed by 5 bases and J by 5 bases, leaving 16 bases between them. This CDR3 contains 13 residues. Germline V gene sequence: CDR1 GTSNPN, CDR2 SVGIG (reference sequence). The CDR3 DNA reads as TGTGCCTGGGGCAGGCTGGGAGGACACGAGCAGTACTTC. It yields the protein CAWGRLGGHEQYF.

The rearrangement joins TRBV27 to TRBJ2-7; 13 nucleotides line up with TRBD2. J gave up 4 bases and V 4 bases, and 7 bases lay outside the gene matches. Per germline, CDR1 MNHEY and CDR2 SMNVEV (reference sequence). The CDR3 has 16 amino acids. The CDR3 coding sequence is TGTGCCAGCAGTTCACGGACTAGCGGGAGAGGGTACGAGCAGTACTTC. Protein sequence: CASSSRTSGRGYEQYF.

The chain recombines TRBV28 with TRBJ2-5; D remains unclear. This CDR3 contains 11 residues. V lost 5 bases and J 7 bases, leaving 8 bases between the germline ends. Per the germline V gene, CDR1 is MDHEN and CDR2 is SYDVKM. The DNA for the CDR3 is TGTGCCAGCAGTCCCTCCGTGACCCAGTACTTC. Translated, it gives CASSPSVTQYF. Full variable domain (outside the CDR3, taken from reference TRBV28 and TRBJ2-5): DVKVTQSSRYLVKRTGEKVFLECVQDMDHENMFWYRQDPGLGLRLIYFSYDVKMKEKGDIPEGYSVSREKKERFSLILESASTNQTSMYLCASSPSVTQYFGPGTRLLVL.

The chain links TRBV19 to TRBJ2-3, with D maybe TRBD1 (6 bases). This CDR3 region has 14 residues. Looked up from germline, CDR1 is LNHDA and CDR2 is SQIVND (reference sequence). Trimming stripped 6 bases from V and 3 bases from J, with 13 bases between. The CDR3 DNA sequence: TGTGCCAGTAGCGGACAGAGCCCGACAGATACGCAGTATTTT. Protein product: CASSGQSPTDTQYF.

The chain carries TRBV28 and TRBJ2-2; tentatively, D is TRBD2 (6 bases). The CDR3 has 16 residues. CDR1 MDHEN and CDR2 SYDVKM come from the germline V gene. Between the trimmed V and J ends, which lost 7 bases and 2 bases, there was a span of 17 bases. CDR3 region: CASIPGGITNTGELFF. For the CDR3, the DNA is TGTGCCAGCATCCCCGGCGGGATTACTAACACCGGGGAGCTGTTTTTT.